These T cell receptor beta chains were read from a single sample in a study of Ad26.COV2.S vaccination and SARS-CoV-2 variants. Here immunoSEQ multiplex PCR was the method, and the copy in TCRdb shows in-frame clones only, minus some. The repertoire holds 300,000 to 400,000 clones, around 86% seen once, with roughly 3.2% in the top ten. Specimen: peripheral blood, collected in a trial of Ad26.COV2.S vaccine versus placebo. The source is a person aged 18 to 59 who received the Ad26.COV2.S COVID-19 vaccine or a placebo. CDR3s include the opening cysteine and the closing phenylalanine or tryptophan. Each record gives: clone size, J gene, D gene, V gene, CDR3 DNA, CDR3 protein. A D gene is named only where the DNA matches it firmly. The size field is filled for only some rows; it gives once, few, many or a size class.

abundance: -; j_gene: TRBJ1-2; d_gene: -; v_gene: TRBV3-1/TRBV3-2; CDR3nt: TGTGCCAGCAGCCGTCGGAAGGATGGCTACACCTTC; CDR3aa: CASSRRKDGYTF
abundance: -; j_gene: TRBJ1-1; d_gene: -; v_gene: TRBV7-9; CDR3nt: TGTGCCAGCAGCTTAGGTCCGGGCGGTACAATGAACACTGAAGCTTTCTTT; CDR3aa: CASSLGPGGTMNTEAFF
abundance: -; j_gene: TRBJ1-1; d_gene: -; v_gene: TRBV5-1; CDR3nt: TGCGCCAGCAGCCAAGGGGCCGTGGGCACTGAAGCTTTCTTT; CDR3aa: CASSQGAVGTEAFF
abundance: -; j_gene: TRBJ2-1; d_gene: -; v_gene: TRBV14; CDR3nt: TGTGCCAGCAGTCCCGTCGGCTCCTACAATGAGCAGTTCTTC; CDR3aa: CASSPVGSYNEQFF
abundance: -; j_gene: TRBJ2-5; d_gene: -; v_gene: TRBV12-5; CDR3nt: TGTGCTACAACCCCCCGGGGGGCGGAGACCCAGTACTTC; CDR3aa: CATTPRGAETQYF
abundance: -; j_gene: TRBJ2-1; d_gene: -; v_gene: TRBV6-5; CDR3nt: TGTGCCAGCAGTTACTCGACTGGTTCCTACAATGAGCAGTTCTTC; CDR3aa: CASSYSTGSYNEQFF
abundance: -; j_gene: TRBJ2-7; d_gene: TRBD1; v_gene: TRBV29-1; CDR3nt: TGCAGCGTTGTGACAGGGGGACGCGAGCAGTACTTC; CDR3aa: CSVVTGGREQYF
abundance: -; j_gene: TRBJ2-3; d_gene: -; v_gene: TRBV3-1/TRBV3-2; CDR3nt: TGTGCCAGCAGCCAAGATATGGGGATGGGCCCAGATACGCAGTATTTT; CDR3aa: CASSQDMGMGPDTQYF
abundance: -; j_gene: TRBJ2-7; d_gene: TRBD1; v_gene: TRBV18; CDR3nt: TGTGCCAGCTCACGCGACAGGACAGGGGACGAGCAGTACTTC; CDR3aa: CASSRDRTGDEQYF
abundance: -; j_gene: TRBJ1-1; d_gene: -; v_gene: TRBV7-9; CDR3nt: TGTGCCAGCAGCTTAGAGGCACAGGGCACTGAAGCTTTCTTT; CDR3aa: CASSLEAQGTEAFF
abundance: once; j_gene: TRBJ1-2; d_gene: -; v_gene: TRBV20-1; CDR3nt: TGCAGTGCCCCCGGGGGGGGTGGCTACACCTTC; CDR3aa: CSAPGGGGYTF
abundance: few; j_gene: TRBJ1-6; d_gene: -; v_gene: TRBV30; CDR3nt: TGTGCCTGGAGAAGCAGGGCGGATTCACCCCTCCACTTT; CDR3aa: CAWRSRADSPLHF
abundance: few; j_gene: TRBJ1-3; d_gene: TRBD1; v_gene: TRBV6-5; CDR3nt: TGTGCCAGCAGCCGCGACAGGGACTCTGGAAACACCATATATTTT; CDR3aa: CASSRDRDSGNTIYF
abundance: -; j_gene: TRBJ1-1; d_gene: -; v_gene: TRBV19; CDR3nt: TGTGCCAGTAGTTCTGGGACCTGGGACAAATTAAACACTGAAGCTTTCTTT; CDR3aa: CASSSGTWDKLNTEAFF
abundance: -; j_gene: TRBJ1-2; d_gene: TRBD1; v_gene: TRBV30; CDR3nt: TGTGCCTGGATTCCCGACAGGGGGGTTAGCTATGGCTACACCTTC; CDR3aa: CAWIPDRGVSYGYTF
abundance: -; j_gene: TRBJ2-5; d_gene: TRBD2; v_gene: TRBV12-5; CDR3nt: TGTGCTAGTGGTTTAGGGACTAGCGGGGGGGCCGGGGAGACCCAGTACTTC; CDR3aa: CASGLGTSGGAGETQYF
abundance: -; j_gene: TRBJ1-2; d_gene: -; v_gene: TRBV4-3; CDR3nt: TGCGCCAGCAGCCATGACTCGACAGGCGACTTCTATGGCTACACCTTT; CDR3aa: CASSHDSTGDFYGYTF
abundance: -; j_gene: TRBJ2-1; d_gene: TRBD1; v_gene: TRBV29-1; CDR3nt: TGCAGCATCAGAACAGGGGATGAGCAGTTCTTC; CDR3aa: CSIRTGDEQFF
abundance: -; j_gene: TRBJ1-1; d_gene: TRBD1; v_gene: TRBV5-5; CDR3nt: TGTGCCAGCAGCGTGACAGGGAAGACTGAAGCTTTCTTT; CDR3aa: CASSVTGKTEAFF
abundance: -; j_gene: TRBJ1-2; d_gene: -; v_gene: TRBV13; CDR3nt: TGTGCCAGCAGCTTAACGGGTAACTATGGCTACACCTTC; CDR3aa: CASSLTGNYGYTF
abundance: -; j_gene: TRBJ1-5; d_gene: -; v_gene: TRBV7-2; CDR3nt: TGTGCCAGCAGCTTAGTTCCGGGTTTGGGGATAAATCAGCCCCAGCATTTT; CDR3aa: CASSLVPGLGINQPQHF
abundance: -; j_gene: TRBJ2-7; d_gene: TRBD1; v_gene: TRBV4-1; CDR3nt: TGCGCCACCCGGACAGGGGGGGGTGAGCAGTACTTC; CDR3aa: CATRTGGGEQYF